These 24 T cell receptor beta chains were sequenced from one sample in a study of blood T cell repertoires in COVID-19. Repertoires were generated with immunoSEQ multiplex PCR, while TCRdb's copy carries only in-frame clones and drops some. Of 300,000 to 400,000 clones in the sample, roughly nine tenths were seen once. Sequencing input: peripheral blood. The origin of the receptors is a woman aged 30 to 39 with COVID-19, enrolled during active disease.

The chain uses TRBV10-1 and TRBJ1-1; a possible D gene is TRBD1 (5 bases). The CDR3 spans 13 residues. V lost 4 bases and J lost 6, with 12 bases in between. CDR1 WNHNN and CDR2 SYGVQD come from the germline V gene (reference sequence). This chain's CDR3 is CASSGGRGAEAFF. The CDR3 DNA reads TGCGCCAGCAGTGGTGGAAGGGGTGCTGAAGCTTTCTTT.

The chain carries TRBV7-9 and TRBJ2-3, with 13 bases aligning to TRBD2. Germline CDR1 reads SEHNR; CDR2 reads FQNEAQ (reference sequence). This CDR3 is built from 17 residues. J gave up 3 bases and V 5 bases, and 8 bases lay outside the gene matches. This chain's CDR3 is CASSQGLAGKGTDTQYF. The CDR3 bases are TGTGCCAGCAGCCAGGGACTAGCGGGGAAGGGTACAGATACGCAGTATTTT.

The CDR3 DNA reads as TGTGCCAGTAGGGACAGGGTAGGTGAAGCTTTCTTT. It codes for CASRDRVGEAFF. The chain joins TRBV28 to TRBJ1-1, with TRBD1 matching over 9 bases. V lost 9 bases, J lost 7 bases, and 6 bases stayed unmatched. The CDR3 is made up of 12 amino acids. CDR1 MDHEN and CDR2 SYDVKM come from the germline V gene.

The chain uses TRBV19 and TRBJ2-1; 15 bases are a match to TRBD2. Trimming cost V 3 bases and J 3 bases; bases outside gene matches: 3. Germline V CDR1 and CDR2: LNHDA, SQIVND (reference sequence). The CDR3 runs to 17 residues. The CDR3, as DNA: TGTGCCAGTAGTATGGGACTAGCGGGAGGATTCTACAATGAGCAGTTCTTC. Translation: CASSMGLAGGFYNEQFF.

The J gene is TRBJ2-2, the V gene TRBV10-3; TRBD1 is a possible D gene (5 bases). Germline lookup yields CDR1 ENHRY and CDR2 SYGVKD. The ends were cut back, 2 bases at V and 0 bases at J, with 10 bases in the middle. The CDR3 has 16 amino acids. DNA for the CDR3: TGTGCCATCAGTGAGGTGGACACTGCGAACACCGGGGAGCTGTTTTTT. It codes for CAISEVDTANTGELFF.

The CDR3 nucleotides are TGTGCCAGCTCACCATTGCGAGATACGCAGTATTTT. Translating gives CASSPLRDTQYF. The chain links TRBV18 to TRBJ2-3; D gene unclear. CDR3 length: 12 amino acids. The germline gives CDR1 KGHSH, CDR2 LQKENI. V lost 2 bases and J lost 5, with 5 bases in between.

V and J are TRBV7-9 and TRBJ2-1; 8 nucleotides agree with TRBD1. The CDR3 sequence is 15 residues long. Per the germline V gene, CDR1 is SEHNR and CDR2 is FQNEAQ (reference sequence). Germline trimming cut 4 bases from V and 8 bases from J; bases unmatched to any gene: 10. The CDR3 sequence: CASSSPRQGWDEQFF. CDR3 sequence (DNA): TGTGCCAGCAGCTCCCCAAGACAGGGGTGGGATGAGCAGTTCTTC.

The CDR3 loop reads CASSRRHTDTQYF. CDR3 nucleotide sequence: TGTGCCAGCAGCCGGCGACACACAGATACGCAGTATTTT. The chain employs TRBV14 and TRBJ2-3; D uncertain. The CDR3 covers 13 residues. Per the germline V gene, CDR1 is SGHDN and CDR2 is FVKESK. Trimming took 4 bases from V and 2 from J, leaving 7 bases between them.

The CDR3 is CASSEAHPGGNSPLHF. The CDR3 DNA is TGTGCCAGCAGTGAAGCTCACCCAGGGGGGAATTCACCCCTCCACTTT. This chain connects TRBV6-1 to TRBJ1-6; TRBD1 matches 7 bases. Per germline, CDR1 MNHNS and CDR2 SASEGT. This CDR3 is 16 amino acids long. J was trimmed by 7 bases and V by 0 bases; bases with no gene match: 6.

The chain has TRBV9 and TRBJ2-2; D gene ambiguous. There are 16 residues in the CDR3. The V end lost 0 bases, the J end lost 0 bases, and 9 bases lay between the germline ends. CDR1 and CDR2 from the germline V gene are SGDLS and YYNGEE. The CDR3 loop reads CASSVAPDSNTGELFF. The CDR3 DNA reads as TGTGCCAGCAGCGTAGCTCCAGATTCGAACACCGGGGAGCTGTTTTTT.

The rearrangement joins TRBV14 to TRBJ1-2, with a weak D call TRBD1 (6 bases). The length of the CDR3 is 12 residues. Trimming cost V 5 bases and J 4 bases, with 8 bases left between them. Germline V gene sequence: CDR1 SGHDN, CDR2 FVKESK. The DNA of the CDR3 is TGTGCCAGCAGCATGACAGGCTATGGCTACACCTTC. The encoded protein is CASSMTGYGYTF.

J is TRBJ2-7 and V is TRBV6-6; TRBD2 agrees at 8 bases. CDR3 length: 14 residues. Germline CDR1 reads MNHNY; CDR2 reads SVGAGI (reference sequence). Trimming removed 4 bases from V and 0 bases from J; junction bases left unmatched: 2. Here the CDR3 reads CASSSGGVSYEQYF. For the CDR3, the DNA is TGTGCCAGCAGTTCGGGGGGGGTCTCCTACGAGCAGTACTTC.

CDR3 nucleotides: TGTGCCAGCAGTGAACAGGCGGGAGGGCCCTACGAGCAGTACTTC. It encodes CASSEQAGGPYEQYF. The genes are TRBV6-1 and TRBJ2-7; TRBD2 matches at 9 bases. Germline V gene sequence: CDR1 MNHNS, CDR2 SASEGT. CDR3 size: 15 residues. J gave up 2 bases and V 2 bases, and 4 bases lay outside the gene matches.

This clone was observed once. This CDR3 is also generated by other DNA sequences in the sample. The genes are TRBV7-9 and TRBJ2-7; D gene ambiguous. V shed 1 base and J shed 5 bases, with 12 bases lying between them. The CDR3 has 14 residues. Germline CDR1 and CDR2: SEHNR and FQNEAQ (reference sequence). The CDR3 DNA reads TGTGCCAGCAGCTTAGGAGGCCTCGGTAACGAGCAGTACTTC. It specifies CASSLGGLGNEQYF.

The chain carries TRBV28 and TRBJ1-5; D remains ambiguous. This CDR3 is built from 13 residues. V dropped 3 bases and J dropped 6 bases, with 9 bases sitting between them. Germline loops: CDR1 MDHEN, CDR2 SYDVKM. The CDR3 is CASSFSGFQPQHF. The CDR3 bases are TGTGCCAGCAGTTTTTCGGGGTTTCAGCCCCAGCATTTT.

V gene TRBV7-9 combines with J gene TRBJ2-2; weak D call: TRBD2 (6 bases). The length of the CDR3 is 13 residues. V was pared by 5 bases and J by 12 bases, with 16 bases between. Looked up from germline, CDR1 is SEHNR and CDR2 is FQNEAQ (reference sequence). The CDR3, as DNA: TGTGCCAGCAGCGATATGGGGGGAGCGAAGCTGTTTTTT. Amino acids: CASSDMGGAKLFF. The variable domain in full, completed from reference TRBV7-9 and TRBJ2-2, reads DTGVSQNPRHKITKRGQNVTFRCDPISEHNRLYWYRQTLGQGPEFLTYFQNEAQLEKSRLLSDRFSAERPKGSFSTLEIQRTEQGDSAMYLCASSDMGGAKLFFGEGSRLTVL.

Concerning this clone: This may stem from a read error, because a much larger clone lies one nucleotide away. The V gene is TRBV19, the J gene TRBJ2-7; D may be TRBD2 (6 bases). The CDR3 is 13 amino acids. Germline-derived CDR1 and CDR2 are LNHDA and SQIVND (reference sequence). Trimming left V 3 bases short and J 7 bases short, with 13 bases between. The CDR3 protein is CASSMGGAGEQYF. For the CDR3, the DNA is TGTGCCAGTAGTATGGGCGGGGCGGGGGAGCAGTACTTC.

The chain uses TRBV29-1 and TRBJ2-2; no definite D call. Germline V gives CDR1 SQVTM, CDR2 ANQGSEA. The CDR3 is made up of 15 amino acids. Trimming cost V 0 bases and J 5 bases, with 13 bases left between them. Here the CDR3 DNA reads TGCAGCGTTGAAGATCCAGGATCACCTACCGGGGAGCTGTTTTTT. This codes for CSVEDPGSPTGELFF.

The CDR3 nucleotides are TGTGCCAGCAGTGAGCACAGGAACACCGGGGAGCTGTTTTTT. Translating gives CASSEHRNTGELFF. The V call is TRBV6-1, the J call TRBJ2-2; D call uncertain. CDR3 length: 14 amino acids. Germline V CDR1 and CDR2: MNHNS, SASEGT. Trimming pared 3 bases from V and 1 base from J, leaving 6 bases between.

The CDR3 loop is CASSLLQGTQETQYF. For the CDR3, the DNA is TGTGCCAGCAGCTTACTACAGGGTACCCAAGAGACCCAGTACTTC. The chain joins TRBV11-2 to TRBJ2-5, with D perhaps TRBD1 (6 bases). The germline CDR1 and CDR2 sequences are SGHAT and FQNNGV. CDR3 size: 15 residues. V was pared by 2 bases and J by 1 base, with 11 bases between.

The J gene is TRBJ2-7, the V gene TRBV5-5; TRBD2 might be the D (7 bases). The V end lost 4 bases, the J end lost 1 base, and 15 bases lay between the germline ends. Germline V gives CDR1 SGHKS, CDR2 YYEKEE (reference sequence). This CDR3 has 15 amino acids. CDR3 protein: CASSEDSGISYEQYF. The CDR3 DNA is TGTGCCAGCAGCGAGGACAGCGGGATTTCCTACGAGCAGTACTTC.

The rearrangement joins TRBV28 to TRBJ2-1, with D perhaps matching TRBD1 (6 bases). V was clipped by 6 bases and J by 9 bases, with 15 bases between them. In germline, CDR1 is MDHEN, CDR2 SYDVKM. The CDR3 spans 13 residues. CDR3 sequence (DNA): TGTGCCAGCAGCCCACAACAGGGAGCTGAGCAGTTCTTC. As protein: CASSPQQGAEQFF.

The chain recombines TRBV28 with TRBJ1-5; no reliable D call. With 6 bases removed from V and 7 bases from J, the gap between germline ends came to 7 bases. CDR1 and CDR2 (germline): MDHEN, SYDVKM. The CDR3 covers 11 residues. The CDR3 DNA is TGTGCCAGCAGCCCGGGACAGCCCCAGCATTTT. This gives the protein CASSPGQPQHF.

The chain recombines TRBV11-2 with TRBJ2-7, with 7 nucleotides matching TRBD2. The trim removed 0 bases at V and 1 base at J, leaving 6 bases unmatched. The CDR3 covers 16 residues. Germline V lookup: CDR1 SGHAT, CDR2 FQNNGV. The CDR3 protein is CASSLEASGLSYEQYF. In nucleotides, the CDR3 is TGTGCCAGCAGCTTAGAGGCTAGCGGATTATCCTACGAGCAGTACTTC.